The 31 T cell receptor beta chains presented below share a single source sample, sequenced in a study of Ad26.COV2.S vaccination and SARS-CoV-2 variants. Treatment noted: some 20 received Ad26.COV2.S at low or high dose, single or two shots; 5 received placebo; per-sample allocation not given. Samples were taken on day 63 after the first vaccine or placebo injection. Some clones are missing from TCRdb's copy, which holds only in-frame ones; the method was immunoSEQ multiplex PCR. The data contain 300,000 to 450,000 clones, roughly 85% of them seen just once; the ten biggest clones take up roughly 3.3%. Sequencing used peripheral blood, obtained in a trial of Ad26.COV2.S vaccine versus placebo. These receptors came from a person between 18 and 60 years old who received the Ad26.COV2.S COVID-19 vaccine or a placebo.

The chain couples TRBV6-2 or TRBV6-3 to TRBJ2-1; no reliable D call. The ends were cut back, 2 bases at V and 10 bases at J, with 18 bases in the middle. This CDR3 spans 15 amino acids. Germline V gene sequence: CDR1 MNHEY, CDR2 SVGEGT. The CDR3 DNA sequence: TGTGCCAGCAGTTACCGGGCAGATAAGGCGGCGGAGCAGTTCTTC. Encoded protein: CASSYRADKAAEQFF.

This chain joins TRBV9 and TRBJ2-1, with 10 nucleotides matching TRBD2. This CDR3 has 16 residues. CDR1 SGDLS and CDR2 YYNGEE come from the germline V gene. V was pared by 3 bases and J by 8 bases, with 11 bases of the junction left unmatched. The CDR3 DNA follows: TGTGCCAGCAGCGAAACTAGCGGGGTATACGCCGATGAGCAGTTCTTC. Residues: CASSETSGVYADEQFF. The full variable domain, rest sourced from reference TRBV9 and TRBJ2-1, is DSGVTQTPKHLITATGQRVTLRCSPRSGDLSVYWYQQSLDQGLQFLIQYYNGEERAKGNILERFSAQQFPDLHSELNLSSLELGDSALYFCASSETSGVYADEQFFGPGTRLTVL.

This clone was recorded once. This chain connects TRBV5-4 to TRBJ1-1, with a tentative D call TRBD1 (6 bases). Germline V gene sequence: CDR1 SGHNT, CDR2 YYREEE (reference sequence). Trimming took off 2 bases at V and 5 bases at J, with 10 bases between the two ends. The CDR3 runs 13 residues. Here the CDR3 DNA reads TGTGCCAGCAGCTTCAGGGGCAGGACTGAAGCTTTCTTT. Translated: CASSFRGRTEAFF.

J is TRBJ2-7 and V is TRBV9; 7 bases align to TRBD1. CDR1 and CDR2 from the germline V gene are SGDLS and YYNGEE. The V gene end was trimmed by 6 bases and the J gene end by 4 bases; junction bases not matched to a gene: 10. The CDR3 contains 14 residues. The chain's CDR3 is CASTPGQSIYEQYF. In nucleotides, the CDR3 is TGTGCCAGCACCCCGGGACAGAGCATTTACGAGCAGTACTTC.

The chain has TRBV27 and TRBJ2-1, with 7 nucleotides matching TRBD2. The CDR3 totals 16 residues. Germline V CDR1 and CDR2: MNHEY, SMNVEV (reference sequence). The trim removed 5 bases at V and 0 bases at J, leaving 7 bases unmatched. The CDR3 nucleotides are TGTGCCAGCAGTCAGTCGACGGGAGGCTCCTACAATGAGCAGTTCTTC. Protein: CASSQSTGGSYNEQFF.

V is TRBV7-9 and J is TRBJ2-3; 15 positions agree with TRBD2. With V trimmed by 5 bases and J by 2 bases, 17 bases remained unmatched. CDR3 length equals 21 residues. Germline-derived CDR1 and CDR2 are SEHNR and FQNEAQ (reference sequence). The CDR3 spells CASSTRTSGRAVGSYTDTQYF. CDR3 DNA: TGTGCCAGCAGCACAAGGACTAGCGGGAGGGCCGTAGGATCCTACACAGATACGCAGTATTTT.

Note on this clone: Distinct nucleotide sequences in the sample also encode this CDR3. The chain recombines TRBV18 with TRBJ2-7; a weak D match, TRBD1 (5 bases). This CDR3 has 15 amino acids. V lost 5 bases and J lost 3, with 17 bases in between. Germline assignment: CDR1 KGHSH and CDR2 LQKENI. The CDR3: CASSSTGTGGYEQYF. CDR3 bases: TGTGCCAGCTCATCCACAGGTACAGGCGGCTACGAGCAGTACTTC. Supplemented by reference TRBV18 and TRBJ2-7, the full variable domain reads NAGVMQNPRHLVRRRGQEARLRCSPMKGHSHVYWYRQLPEEGLKFMVYLQKENIIDESGMPKERFSAEFPKEGPSILRIQQVVRGDSAAYFCASSSTGTGGYEQYFGPGTRLTVT.

The rearrangement uses TRBV29-1 and TRBJ1-1, with 7 bases aligning to TRBD1. The CDR3 loop spans 16 amino acids. CDR1 is SQVTM, CDR2 ANQGSEA, per germline. V was pared by 3 bases and J by 5 bases, with 15 bases of the junction left unmatched. This CDR3 reads CSVEIKGAGRITEAFF. The CDR3 region has the DNA TGCAGCGTTGAGATTAAGGGGGCGGGGAGGATTACTGAAGCTTTCTTT.

This chain links TRBV28 with TRBJ1-4, with D possibly being TRBD1 (6 bases). Germline CDR1 MDHEN, CDR2 SYDVKM. CDR3 length: 15 residues. With 6 bases removed from V and 4 bases from J, the gap between germline ends came to 15 bases. The CDR3 here is CASRPTQGSNEKLFF. The CDR3 nucleotides are TGTGCCAGCAGACCAACACAGGGAAGTAATGAAAAACTGTTTTTT.

The chain combines TRBV5-5 with TRBJ2-7; 9 bases map to TRBD1. Germline V lookup: CDR1 SGHKS, CDR2 YYEKEE (reference sequence). V lost 2 bases to trimming and J lost 6 bases; unmatched junction nucleotides: 12. CDR3 length equals 16 residues. The CDR3, as DNA: TGTGCCAGCAGCTTCCTGAAGGGACAGGGCTTCGGCGAGCAGTACTTC. Amino acids: CASSFLKGQGFGEQYF.

J is TRBJ1-2 and V is TRBV10-3; D gene ambiguous. Germline lookup yields CDR1 ENHRY and CDR2 SYGVKD. The CDR3 sequence is 13 residues long. Trimming took 2 bases from V and 4 from J, leaving 8 bases between them. The CDR3 DNA follows: TGTGCCATCAGTGAGGGGCAGACCTATGGCTACACCTTC. Its translation: CAISEGQTYGYTF.

The CDR3 is CAISGDREQETQYF. CDR3 in DNA: TGTGCCATCAGTGGGGACAGGGAACAAGAGACCCAGTACTTC. This chain connects TRBV10-3 to TRBJ2-5; 9 bases map to TRBD1. Germline CDR1 reads ENHRY; CDR2 reads SYGVKD. The ends lost 4 bases at V and 2 bases at J; junction bases unmatched: 2. The CDR3 has 14 residues.

This clone was observed many times. V gene TRBV5-5 combines with J gene TRBJ1-2; D unclear. Germline CDR1 SGHKS, CDR2 YYEKEE (reference sequence). Trimming stripped 0 bases from V and 1 base from J, with 7 bases between. The CDR3 loop spans 14 amino acids. The CDR3 DNA reads TGTGCCAGCAGCTTGGCGCCGAGTAACTATGGCTACACCTTC. Translated, it gives CASSLAPSNYGYTF.

The CDR3 sequence is CASSQAEGSYEQYF. The CDR3 DNA reads as TGTGCCAGCAGCCAAGCGGAGGGATCCTACGAGCAGTACTTC. The rearrangement uses TRBV5-4 and TRBJ2-7; the D gene is possibly TRBD2 (6 bases). The V gene's germline CDR1 is SGHNT and CDR2 YYREEE (reference sequence). V lost 4 bases and J lost 1, with 12 bases in between. This CDR3 is 14 amino acids long.

The chain links TRBV29-1 to TRBJ1-2; D is unclear. CDR3 length: 13 residues. The V gene's germline CDR1 is SQVTM and CDR2 ANQGSEA. The ends were cut back, 6 bases at V and 3 bases at J, with 14 bases in the middle. As DNA, the CDR3 is TGCAGCGTAACTCCGACACATTACTATGGCTACACCTTC. Translation gives CSVTPTHYYGYTF.

This chain joins TRBV27 and TRBJ1-3; D ambiguous. Trimming took off 5 bases at V and 3 bases at J, with 11 bases between the two ends. The CDR3 has 14 amino acids. The V gene's germline CDR1 is MNHEY and CDR2 SMNVEV (reference sequence). The CDR3 coding sequence is TGTGCCAGCAGTCAAAAGGGAATTGGAAACACCATATATTTT. Its protein is CASSQKGIGNTIYF.

J is TRBJ1-1 and V is TRBV3-1 (or the pseudogene TRBV3-2); no reliable D call. V was clipped by 1 base and J by 4 bases, with 13 bases between them. The CDR3 totals 15 residues. Germline assignment: CDR1 LGHDT and CDR2 YNNKEL (reference sequence). The CDR3 nucleotides are TGTGCCAGCAGCCAAGGGGAGGCCGCCGGCACTGAAGCTTTCTTT. Translating it yields CASSQGEAAGTEAFF.

This clone was detected ten times or more. The J gene is TRBJ2-1, the V gene TRBV4-3, with 14 bases lining up with TRBD2. The CDR3 length is 19 residues. Germline-derived CDR1 and CDR2 are LGHNA and YSLEER. Unmatched junction bases numbered 8, after V lost 0 bases and J lost 4 bases. The CDR3 DNA reads TGCGCCAGCAGCCAAGATCTAACCAGGACTAGCGGGAGGTACAATGAGCAGTTCTTC. Encoded protein: CASSQDLTRTSGRYNEQFF.

The V call is TRBV7-9, the J call TRBJ2-1; possibly TRBD1 or TRBD2 for D (6 bases each). Germline V gene sequence: CDR1 SEHNR, CDR2 FQNEAQ (reference sequence). CDR3 length: 15 residues. Trimming removed 6 bases from V and 8 bases from J, with 20 bases in between. The CDR3, as DNA: TGTGCCAGCAGGGACCCGACAGGAGGGCGCGATGAGCAGTTCTTC. Translated, it gives CASRDPTGGRDEQFF.

The V gene is TRBV6-2 or TRBV6-3, the J gene TRBJ2-1; maybe TRBD2 (6 bases). This CDR3 is built from 20 residues. Trimming cost V 2 bases and J 4 bases, with 27 bases left between them. The germline V gene has CDR1 MNHEY and CDR2 SVGEGT. CDR3 nucleotides: TGTGCCAGCAGTTACCTTCGGGGGACCGGCGAGACTAGAGCTTACAATGAGCAGTTCTTC. This translates into CASSYLRGTGETRAYNEQFF.

The CDR3 spells CASSLQELSGNTIYF. As DNA, the CDR3 is TGTGCCAGCAGCCTACAGGAACTCTCTGGAAACACCATATATTTT. This rearrangement joins TRBV7-6 to TRBJ1-3, with a tentative D call TRBD1 (5 bases). This CDR3 has 15 amino acids. The germline V gene has CDR1 SGHVS and CDR2 FNYEAQ. V dropped 5 bases and J dropped 0 bases, with 11 bases sitting between them.

The J gene is TRBJ2-5, the V gene TRBV7-9, with 12 nucleotides matching TRBD2. This CDR3 contains 17 residues. CDR1 and CDR2 (germline): SEHNR, FQNEAQ (reference sequence). V lost 4 bases to trimming and J lost 5 bases; unmatched junction nucleotides: 11. The CDR3 bases are TGTGCCAGCAGCTCGACTAGCGGGGGAGTCCTTTGGGAGACCCAGTACTTC. Amino acids: CASSSTSGGVLWETQYF.

J is TRBJ2-5 and V is TRBV18, with 11 nucleotides matching TRBD2. Trimming removed 4 bases from V and 3 bases from J; junction bases left unmatched: 1. The germline V gene encodes CDR1 KGHSH and CDR2 LQKENI. There are 14 residues in the CDR3. CDR3 in amino acids: CASSLTSGEETQYF. CDR3 nucleotide sequence: TGTGCCAGCTCACTGACTAGCGGGGAAGAGACCCAGTACTTC.

V usage is TRBV6-5 and J usage is TRBJ2-1, with 7 bases lining up with TRBD2. The junction had 9 bases not matched to a gene; V was cut back by 0 bases and J by 7 bases. CDR3 length equals 16 residues. CDR1 and CDR2 from the germline V gene are MNHEY and SVGAGI. CDR3 DNA: TGTGCCAGCAGTTACTCCCGGGGGGACTATCTGAATGAGCAGTTCTTC. This codes for CASSYSRGDYLNEQFF.

In this sample, this clone turned up many times. V is TRBV19 and J is TRBJ1-1, with a possible D match to TRBD1 (5 bases). Trimming pared 10 bases from V and 0 bases from J, leaving 15 bases between. This CDR3 region has 14 residues. The germline CDR1 and CDR2 sequences are LNHDA and SQIVND (reference sequence). The DNA of the CDR3 is TGTGCCATCACGTGGGGGACTTTGAACACTGAAGCTTTCTTT. Residues: CAITWGTLNTEAFF.

This chain links TRBV30 with TRBJ1-1; D gene unclear. Per germline, CDR1 GTSNPN and CDR2 SVGIG (reference sequence). Trimming pared 4 bases from V and 0 bases from J, leaving 3 bases between. The CDR3 runs 11 residues. CDR3 DNA sequence: TGTGCCTGGACATTGAACACTGAAGCTTTCTTT. Translation: CAWTLNTEAFF.

The table lists this clone with a count of one. V and J are TRBV3-1 (or the pseudogene TRBV3-2) and TRBJ1-5; D perhaps matches TRBD1 (5 bases). Trimming left V 3 bases short and J 1 base short, with 7 bases between. This CDR3 contains 14 residues. Germline V CDR1 and CDR2: LGHDT, YNNKEL (reference sequence). Written as DNA, the CDR3 is TGTGCCAGCAGCCACCGGGGGAGCAATCAGCCCCAGCATTTT. Protein sequence: CASSHRGSNQPQHF.

In the case of this clone: This sample also contains other DNA sequences that code for the same CDR3. This sequence joins TRBV2 and TRBJ2-3; 11 bases align to TRBD2. With 9 bases clipped from V and 0 bases from J, the junction kept 2 bases outside the gene matches. The V gene's germline CDR1 is SNHLY and CDR2 FYNNEI. The length of the CDR3 is 14 residues. The CDR3 bases are TGTGCCAGTAGGACTAGCGGGAGCACAGATACGCAGTATTTT. It is translated as CASRTSGSTDTQYF.

The chain combines TRBV6-5 with TRBJ2-7; D unresolved. The CDR3 length is 13 residues. The germline V gene encodes CDR1 MNHEY and CDR2 SVGAGI. V was shortened by 6 bases and J by 5 bases, with 14 bases between the two germline ends. The CDR3, as DNA: TGTGCCAGCAGCCCCCTGATGGTTAACGAGCAGTACTTC. Residues: CASSPLMVNEQYF.

This chain links TRBV6-1 with TRBJ1-4; D is uncertain. Between the trimmed V and J ends, which lost 2 bases and 4 bases, there was a span of 8 bases. CDR3 length: 14 residues. Germline CDR1 reads MNHNS; CDR2 reads SASEGT. The DNA of the CDR3 is TGTGCCAGCAGTGAATACAGCAATAATGAAAAACTGTTTTTT. Its translation is CASSEYSNNEKLFF.

Comments on this clone: Other DNA sequences in this sample translate to the same CDR3. The gene calls are TRBV5-1 and TRBJ1-1; perhaps TRBD1 as D (5 bases). The germline V gene has CDR1 SGHRS and CDR2 YFSETQ. Between the trimmed V and J ends, which lost 0 bases and 1 base, there was a span of 7 bases. The CDR3 sequence is 14 residues long. Here the CDR3 reads CASSLEGPNTEAFF. The CDR3 DNA follows: TGCGCCAGCAGCTTGGAGGGACCGAACACTGAAGCTTTCTTT.